These 32 T cell receptor beta chains share one sample of origin, sequenced in a study of T cell repertoires in cytomegalovirus infection. TCRdb used MiXCR to reprocess the reads, holding one entry per CDR3 protein. This table holds about 140,000 distinct CDR3 sequences, about 6.3% found once. Material for sequencing was PBMCs. The receptors shown here come from a human donor in good health (CMV status not recorded). Some clones in this sample may be carry-over from other donors' samples.

The V and J genes are TRBV28 and TRBJ2-6, with D perhaps TRBD2 (6 bases). The germline CDR1 and CDR2 sequences are MDHEN and SYDVKM. The ends were cut back, 10 bases at V and 4 bases at J, with 20 bases in the middle. The CDR3 is 16 residues long. DNA of the CDR3: TGTGCCACCCTCGGGACTGCGCCAAGCGGGGCCAACGTCCTGACTTTC. Translated, it gives CATLGTAPSGANVLTF.

In its sample, this clonotype was seen many times. V gene TRBV7-6 combines with J gene TRBJ1-5; D perhaps matches TRBD1 (5 bases). Per germline, CDR1 SGHVS and CDR2 FNYEAQ. CDR3 length equals 16 residues. The V end was cut by 3 bases, the J end by 6 bases, with 18 bases between. This CDR3 reads CASSLVAWRGGQPQHF. CDR3 nucleotide sequence: TGTGCCAGCAGCTTGGTAGCGTGGAGGGGCGGTCAGCCCCAGCATTTT.

This clonotype has a count of ten or more. V and J are TRBV7-2 and TRBJ1-3, with D possibly TRBD1 on 6 matching bases. CDR1 and CDR2 from the germline V gene are SGHTA and FQGNSA. The CDR3 spans 15 residues. Trimming pared 1 base from V and 3 bases from J, leaving 10 bases between. This chain's CDR3 is CASSLDRVGGNTIYF. CDR3 DNA: TGTGCCAGCAGCTTAGACAGGGTTGGTGGAAACACCATATATTTT.

The V gene is TRBV19, the J gene TRBJ2-1; D gene uncertain. The CDR3 sequence is 13 residues long. In germline, CDR1 is LNHDA, CDR2 SQIVND (reference sequence). V gave up 6 bases and J gave up 8 bases, with 14 bases separating them. The CDR3 nucleotides are TGTGCCAGTAGCCCAAGCGCCGGCGATGAGCAGTTCTTC. Its protein product is CASSPSAGDEQFF.

This clonotype showed up many times. The CDR3 coding sequence is TGCGGGGTAGGGACAGCGATCAATCAGCCCCAGCATTTT. This codes for CGVGTAINQPQHF. This sequence joins TRBV20-1 and TRBJ1-5; 7 nucleotides agree with TRBD1. The CDR3 covers 13 residues. Germline V gene lookup returns CDR1 DFQATT and CDR2 SNEGSKA (reference sequence).

At least ten counts were recorded for this clonotype. The rearrangement links TRBV7-3 to TRBJ2-1; TRBD1 is a possible D gene (6 bases). The CDR3 length is 13 residues. Germline V gene sequence: CDR1 SGHTA, CDR2 FQGTGA. V lost 5 bases and J lost 6, with 11 bases in between. This CDR3 is CASSNPDSNEQFF. CDR3 coding DNA: TGTGCCAGCAGCAACCCGGACAGCAATGAGCAGTTCTTC.

This clonotype was observed a few times. The chain joins TRBV20-1 to TRBJ1-1; no clear D gene. Trimming shortened V by 3 bases and J by 1 base, and 3 bases separated the two germline ends. CDR1 DFQATT and CDR2 SNEGSKA come from the germline V gene (reference sequence). This CDR3 has 11 amino acids. CDR3 sequence (DNA): TGCAGTGCTAGTGGGAACACTGAAGCTTTCTTT. It specifies CSASGNTEAFF.

A note on this clonotype: A junction end diverges from the germline sequence, so it may reflect a read error. The chain links TRBV4-1 to TRBJ2-3; possible D gene TRBD1, 6 bases. The germline V gene has CDR1 MGHRA and CDR2 YSYEKL. The length of the CDR3 is 16 residues. CDR3 loop: CASSLGDTGTTGTQYF. The CDR3, as DNA: TGCGCCAGCAGCCTTGGAGATACGGGGACGACAGGTACGCAGTATTTT.

This clonotype has ten or more counts. J is TRBJ2-7 and V is TRBV6-4; D possibly corresponds to TRBD2 (6 bases). The CDR3 length is 16 residues. The germline V gene encodes CDR1 MRHNA and CDR2 SNTAGT. The V gene lost 5 bases and the J gene lost 2 bases, with 19 bases spanning the gap. The CDR3 spells CASSFRLGTSTYEQYF. CDR3 coding DNA: TGTGCCAGCAGTTTTAGGTTGGGGACTTCGACCTACGAGCAGTACTTC.

This clonotype came up many times. The rearrangement joins TRBV12-3 or TRBV12-4 to TRBJ2-3; TRBD2 matches at 16 bases. The CDR3 has 18 amino acids. With V trimmed by 6 bases and J by 5 bases, 11 bases remained unmatched. The CDR3 reads CASSLPGLAGGLGDTQYF. The CDR3 nucleotides read TGTGCCAGCAGCCTCCCGGGACTAGCGGGGGGGCTTGGAGATACGCAGTATTTT.

The rearrangement uses TRBV28 and TRBJ2-7; D not resolved. Germline CDR1 reads MDHEN; CDR2 reads SYDVKM. The V end was cut by 2 bases, the J end by 7 bases, with 12 bases between. There are 13 residues in the CDR3. This CDR3 is CASSLEFPGEQYF. Written as DNA, the CDR3 is TGTGCCAGCAGTTTAGAGTTCCCGGGTGAGCAGTACTTC.

This chain links TRBV12-3 or TRBV12-4 with TRBJ2-1; 9 bases are shared with TRBD2. CDR3 length equals 13 residues. Trimming took 3 bases from V and 15 from J; bases not matched to a gene: 9. The chain's CDR3 is CASSLSASGVPFF. For the CDR3, the DNA is TGTGCCAGCAGTTTGTCGGCTAGCGGGGTCCCGTTCTTC.

This clonotype was observed at least ten times. This chain's CDR3 is CASSLTYREQFGYTF. The CDR3 region has the DNA TGTGCCAGCAGCTTAACCTACAGGGAACAATTTGGCTACACCTTC. The chain carries TRBV7-2 and TRBJ1-2; perhaps TRBD1 as D (6 bases). Per the germline V gene, CDR1 is SGHTA and CDR2 is FQGNSA. Trimming removed 2 bases from V and 7 bases from J, with 17 bases in between. The CDR3 loop spans 15 amino acids.

This clonotype was counted only a few times. The chain joins TRBV12-3 or TRBV12-4 to TRBJ1-5; D is unresolved. V was shortened by 8 bases and J by 1 base, with 9 bases between the two germline ends. The CDR3 is made up of 13 amino acids. CDR3 coding DNA: TGTGCCAGCCGCCTGGGAAGCAATCAGCCCCAGCATTTT. This translates into CASRLGSNQPQHF.

This clonotype was counted a few times. The chain combines TRBV7-2 with TRBJ2-5; TRBD2 matches 15 bases. V trimming: 5 bases; J trimming: 4 bases; junction bases outside the gene matches: 2. The CDR3 runs to 15 residues. Germline assignment: CDR1 SGHTA and CDR2 FQGNSA. CDR3 loop: CASSTGLAGGETQYF. In DNA form, the CDR3 reads TGTGCCAGCAGCACGGGACTAGCGGGGGGAGAGACCCAGTACTTC.

This clonotype was seen more than once but under ten times. V gene TRBV28 combines with J gene TRBJ2-3; D gene uncertain. V was trimmed by 10 bases and J by 2 bases, leaving 16 bases between them. Germline CDR1 reads MDHEN; CDR2 reads SYDVKM. This CDR3 is built from 14 residues. CDR3 sequence (DNA): TGTGCCACCATTGGCGCCTTCTCCACAGATACGCAGTATTTT. Translation: CATIGAFSTDTQYF.

Many counts were recorded for this clonotype. Its ends do not fully match the called genes, so a read error is possible. The V gene is TRBV7-7, the J gene TRBJ2-2; 10 positions agree with TRBD2. Germline CDR1 reads SSHAT; CDR2 reads FNYEAQ (reference sequence). The CDR3 length is 16 residues. CDR3 in DNA: TGTGCTAGCAGCTTAACGGCTAGCGGGGGCACCGGGGAGCTGTTTTTT. It translates to CASSLTASGGTGELFF.

At least ten counts were recorded for this clonotype. The CDR3 sequence is CSAGTGWSVSNQPQHF. The CDR3 DNA sequence: TGCAGTGCCGGGACAGGGTGGTCCGTTAGCAATCAGCCCCAGCATTTT. This chain uses TRBV20-1 with TRBJ1-5; 9 bases line up with TRBD1. This CDR3 has 16 amino acids. J gave up 0 bases and V 6 bases, and 9 bases lay outside the gene matches. Germline V gene lookup returns CDR1 DFQATT and CDR2 SNEGSKA (reference sequence).

This clonotype was found many times. This sequence joins TRBV20-1 and TRBJ2-3; perhaps TRBD1 as D (6 bases). Germline V gene data show CDR1 as DFQATT and CDR2 as SNEGSKA (reference sequence). Trimming removed 3 bases at V and 2 bases at J, with 15 bases between. This CDR3 has 15 residues. CDR3 in amino acids: CSASSVGAPTDTQYF. For the CDR3, the DNA is TGCAGTGCTAGCTCAGTGGGGGCCCCCACAGATACGCAGTATTTT.

The V gene is TRBV20-1, the J gene TRBJ1-4; D might be TRBD1 (6 bases). The CDR3 contains 15 residues. V lost 4 bases and J lost 5, with 17 bases in between. CDR1 is DFQATT, CDR2 SNEGSKA, per germline (reference sequence). Written as DNA, the CDR3 is TGCAGTGCTATAAGGGCCGACAGGCCGAATGAAAAACTGTTTTTT. This codes for CSAIRADRPNEKLFF.

The chain combines TRBV2 with TRBJ2-1; D is unclear. The ends were cut back, 4 bases at V and 1 base at J, with 11 bases in the middle. Germline V gene data show CDR1 as SNHLY and CDR2 as FYNNEI. The CDR3 is 15 residues long. This chain's CDR3 is CASSVPQLSYNEQFF. As DNA, the CDR3 is TGTGCCAGCAGTGTTCCCCAGCTATCCTACAATGAGCAGTTCTTC.

Ten or more counts support this clonotype. V is TRBV2 and J is TRBJ1-2; TRBD1 aligns across 9 bases. V lost 7 bases and J lost 4; bases outside the gene matches: 4. Germline assignment: CDR1 SNHLY and CDR2 FYNNEI. There are 13 residues in the CDR3. CDR3 bases: TGTGCCAGCACGGGACAGGGTCCCTATGGCTACACCTTC. It specifies CASTGQGPYGYTF.

The CDR3 bases are TGTGCCAGTAGTACCGCGGGGGGCGATGAGCAGTTCTTC. This gives the protein CASSTAGGDEQFF. This chain joins TRBV19 and TRBJ2-1; TRBD2 agrees at 8 bases. This CDR3 has 13 amino acids. Germline CDR1 reads LNHDA; CDR2 reads SQIVND (reference sequence). V shed 4 bases and J 8 bases; nucleotides not matched to a gene: 4.

The chain uses TRBV5-4 and TRBJ2-5; no clear D. V lost 0 bases and J lost 2, with 11 bases in between. Germline values: CDR1 SGHNT, CDR2 YYREEE (reference sequence). This CDR3 has 15 amino acids. CDR3 bases: TGTGCCAGCAGCTTGGGGCTAGTGGATCAAGAGACCCAGTACTTC. As protein: CASSLGLVDQETQYF.

This clonotype has a count of ten or more. The V gene is TRBV4-1, the J gene TRBJ2-2; D gene ambiguous. V lost 4 bases and J 6 bases, leaving 9 bases between the germline ends. The CDR3 consists of 13 residues. Germline V gene data show CDR1 as MGHRA and CDR2 as YSYEKL. The CDR3 loop is CASSPRLSGELFF. The CDR3 DNA follows: TGCGCCAGCAGCCCTAGGCTCTCCGGGGAGCTGTTTTTT.

This clonotype was picked up a small number of times. The genes are TRBV7-3 and TRBJ2-1; TRBD2 agrees at 12 bases. This CDR3 contains 15 residues. The V gene end was trimmed by 5 bases and the J gene end by 6 bases; junction bases not matched to a gene: 5. The germline CDR1 and CDR2 sequences are SGHTA and FQGTGA. The CDR3 coding sequence is TGTGCCAGCAGCCCTAGCGGGGGGGCCGGCAATGAGCAGTTCTTC. Its translation: CASSPSGGAGNEQFF.

This clonotype was recorded many times. The gene calls are TRBV11-3 and TRBJ2-1; tentative D call: TRBD1 (5 bases). V was trimmed by 0 bases and J by 4 bases, leaving 10 bases between them. The CDR3 covers 15 residues. Germline-derived CDR1 and CDR2 are SGHNT and YENEEA. DNA for the CDR3: TGTGCCAGCAGCTTAGAGGGGCAGTTATACAATGAGCAGTTCTTC. Translated, it gives CASSLEGQLYNEQFF. The full variable domain, its missing parts supplied by reference TRBV11-3 and TRBJ2-1, is EAGVVQSPRYKIIEKKQPVAFWCNPISGHNTLYWYLQNLGQGPELLIRYENEEAVDDSQLPKDRFSAERLKGVDSTLKIQPAELGDSAVYLCASSLEGQLYNEQFFGPGTRLTVL.

The J gene is TRBJ1-1, the V gene TRBV4-1, with 9 bases lining up with TRBD1. With V trimmed by 4 bases and J by 8 bases, 5 bases remained unmatched. From germline, CDR1 is MGHRA and CDR2 YSYEKL. The CDR3 covers 13 residues. CDR3 protein: CASSRGQGLEAFF. CDR3 DNA: TGCGCCAGCAGCCGGGGACAGGGACTCGAAGCTTTCTTT.

Comments on this clonotype: A read error may explain this, as a much larger clone is one base away. The chain joins TRBV12-3 or TRBV12-4 to TRBJ1-5, with 7 bases that match TRBD1. The CDR3 has 14 amino acids. With 5 bases clipped from V and 3 bases from J, the junction kept 4 bases outside the gene matches. The CDR3 DNA reads TGTGCCAGCAGTGGAGGACAGGACAATCAGCCCCAGCATTTT. It specifies CASSGGQDNQPQHF.

The chain carries TRBV29-1 and TRBJ1-1, with D maybe TRBD1 (5 bases). The germline CDR1 and CDR2 sequences are SQVTM and ANQGSEA. The CDR3 consists of 13 residues. Between the trimmed V and J ends, which lost 0 bases and 5 bases, there was a span of 10 bases. In DNA, the CDR3 is TGCAGCGTTGAAGAAGGGGTGGGGACTGAAGCTTTCTTT. It codes for CSVEEGVGTEAFF.

The sample holds many counts of this clonotype. V gene TRBV7-2 combines with J gene TRBJ2-2, with no clear D. Germline V CDR1 and CDR2: SGHTA, FQGNSA. This CDR3 contains 12 residues. Trimming shortened V by 3 bases and J by 8 bases, and 7 bases separated the two germline ends. The chain's CDR3 is CASSLVGGELFF. CDR3 in DNA: TGTGCCAGCAGCTTGGTAGGGGGGGAGCTGTTTTTT.

V and J are TRBV20-1 and TRBJ2-7; 10 bases match TRBD1. Trimming at V came to 5 bases and at J to 4 bases, leaving 5 bases not matched to a gene. CDR1 DFQATT and CDR2 SNEGSKA come from the germline V gene (reference sequence). The CDR3 is 13 amino acids. CDR3 DNA sequence: TGCAGTGCTTACGGGACAGGGGTATACGAGCAGTACTTC. Its translation: CSAYGTGVYEQYF.